The rows below give T cell receptor beta chains drawn from one sample of a study of shared clonotypes between healthy human individuals. TCRdb keeps only in-frame clones here, not all; method: immunoSEQ multiplex PCR. The table lists roughly 850,000 clones, 95% to 97% of them singletons. Sequences were obtained from naive CD8+ T cells sorted from blood. All receptors derive from a man aged 25-40 years in good health. Both conserved end residues are part of each CDR3. Fields, in order: J gene, D gene, V gene, clone size, CDR3 protein, CDR3 DNA. The D gene is left open where the match is weak. Size values are once, few and many counts, or a class for expanded clones, and some rows have none.

J gene: TRBJ1-1
D gene: .
V gene: TRBV11-3
clone size: .
CDR3 protein: CASSLDYLGSRGMNTEAFF
CDR3 DNA: TGTGCCAGCAGCTTAGATTATTTAGGGTCCAGGGGCATGAACACTGAAGCTTTCTTT

J gene: TRBJ2-7
D gene: TRBD1
V gene: TRBV11-3
clone size: .
CDR3 protein: CASSPGGHEPYEQYF
CDR3 DNA: TGTGCCAGCAGCCCAGGGGGACACGAGCCCTACGAGCAGTACTTC

J gene: TRBJ2-1
D gene: TRBD2
V gene: TRBV9
clone size: .
CDR3 protein: CASSVGSGGTTKWFF
CDR3 DNA: TGTGCCAGCAGCGTAGGGTCGGGAGGAACCACAAAGTGGTTCTTC

J gene: TRBJ2-7
D gene: .
V gene: TRBV4-1
clone size: few
CDR3 protein: CASSPVGGTASYEQYF
CDR3 DNA: TGCGCCAGCAGCCCGGTAGGTGGGACTGCCTCCTACGAGCAGTACTTC

J gene: TRBJ2-5
D gene: TRBD1
V gene: TRBV5-4
clone size: .
CDR3 protein: CASSLIIGTGSQETQYF
CDR3 DNA: TGTGCCAGCAGCTTGATTATCGGGACAGGGTCACAAGAGACCCAGTACTTC

J gene: TRBJ2-7
D gene: .
V gene: TRBV6-6
clone size: .
CDR3 protein: CASSSGTDYEQYF
CDR3 DNA: TGTGCCAGCAGCTCCGGGACGGATTACGAGCAGTACTTC

J gene: TRBJ1-1
D gene: .
V gene: TRBV18
clone size: .
CDR3 protein: CASSPSDTANTEAFF
CDR3 DNA: TGTGCCAGCTCACCGAGCGACACAGCGAACACTGAAGCTTTCTTT

J gene: TRBJ2-3
D gene: .
V gene: TRBV6-5
clone size: .
CDR3 protein: CASGVQTDTDTQYF
CDR3 DNA: TGTGCCAGCGGTGTCCAGACAGACACAGATACGCAGTATTTT

J gene: TRBJ2-1
D gene: TRBD2
V gene: TRBV28
clone size: .
CDR3 protein: CASSLGLAVYNEQFF
CDR3 DNA: TGTGCCAGCAGTTTAGGACTAGCAGTATACAATGAGCAGTTCTTC

J gene: TRBJ2-2
D gene: .
V gene: TRBV6-1
clone size: .
CDR3 protein: CASIATGELFF
CDR3 DNA: TGTGCCAGCATTGCCACCGGGGAGCTGTTTTTT

J gene: TRBJ1-1
D gene: .
V gene: TRBV7-9
clone size: .
CDR3 protein: CASSPRTVNTEAFF
CDR3 DNA: TGTGCCAGCAGCCCCAGGACAGTGAACACTGAAGCTTTCTTT

J gene: TRBJ1-5
D gene: .
V gene: TRBV4-1
clone size: .
CDR3 protein: CASSHLYSNQPQHF
CDR3 DNA: TGCGCCAGCAGCCACCTATATAGCAATCAGCCCCAGCATTTT

J gene: TRBJ2-5
D gene: TRBD2
V gene: TRBV28
clone size: .
CDR3 protein: CASSLFQRDHGHETQYF
CDR3 DNA: TGTGCCAGCAGTTTATTCCAGCGGGATCACGGTCACGAGACCCAGTACTTC

J gene: TRBJ2-3
D gene: .
V gene: TRBV19
clone size: .
CDR3 protein: CASSIAVGKAIRTDTQYF
CDR3 DNA: TGTGCCAGTAGTATAGCGGTGGGAAAGGCAATCCGCACAGATACGCAGTATTTT

J gene: TRBJ2-6
D gene: .
V gene: TRBV29-1
clone size: .
CDR3 protein: CSVGGPLSGANVLTF
CDR3 DNA: TGCAGCGTTGGAGGGCCACTCTCTGGGGCCAACGTCCTGACTTTC

J gene: TRBJ1-2
D gene: .
V gene: TRBV2
clone size: .
CDR3 protein: CASKPYGYTF
CDR3 DNA: TGTGCCAGCAAGCCGTATGGCTACACCTTC

J gene: TRBJ1-1
D gene: .
V gene: TRBV6-5
clone size: once
CDR3 protein: CASSYGNRGPEAFF
CDR3 DNA: TGTGCCAGCAGTTACGGGAACCGGGGCCCTGAAGCTTTCTTT

J gene: TRBJ1-4
D gene: .
V gene: TRBV29-1
clone size: .
CDR3 protein: CSVEVAGEGEKLFF
CDR3 DNA: TGCAGCGTTGAAGTGGCCGGGGAGGGGGAAAAACTGTTTTTT

J gene: TRBJ2-1
D gene: .
V gene: TRBV6-1
clone size: .
CDR3 protein: CASSEHILPRRFF
CDR3 DNA: TGTGCCAGCAGTGAACACATTCTACCACGGCGGTTCTTC

J gene: TRBJ2-7
D gene: .
V gene: TRBV6-6
clone size: .
CDR3 protein: CASSYSTGAGYEQYF
CDR3 DNA: TGTGCCAGCAGTTACTCAACGGGGGCCGGCTACGAGCAGTACTTC

J gene: TRBJ2-7
D gene: .
V gene: TRBV7-9
clone size: .
CDR3 protein: CASSLELGQGYEQYF
CDR3 DNA: TGTGCCAGCAGCTTAGAACTAGGGCAAGGGTACGAGCAGTACTTC

J gene: TRBJ1-5
D gene: TRBD1
V gene: TRBV19
clone size: .
CDR3 protein: CASSFAGGFNQPQHF
CDR3 DNA: TGTGCCAGTAGTTTTGCAGGGGGTTTTAACCAGCCCCAGCATTTT

J gene: TRBJ1-2
D gene: .
V gene: TRBV6-5
clone size: .
CDR3 protein: CASRDSNYGYTF
CDR3 DNA: TGTGCCAGCAGGGACAGCAACTATGGCTACACCTTC

J gene: TRBJ2-1
D gene: TRBD2
V gene: TRBV28
clone size: once
CDR3 protein: CASSFLAGGNEQFF
CDR3 DNA: TGTGCCAGCAGTTTTCTAGCGGGAGGTAATGAGCAGTTCTTC

J gene: TRBJ1-3
D gene: .
V gene: TRBV29-1
clone size: few
CDR3 protein: CSAEDHSGNTIYF
CDR3 DNA: TGCAGCGCCGAGGACCACTCTGGAAACACCATATATTTT

J gene: TRBJ2-1
D gene: .
V gene: TRBV28
clone size: .
CDR3 protein: CASRYDSSSYNEQFF
CDR3 DNA: TGTGCCAGCAGATATGACAGCAGCTCCTACAATGAGCAGTTCTTC

J gene: TRBJ1-5
D gene: TRBD1
V gene: TRBV18
clone size: .
CDR3 protein: CASSPTAGTELGQPQHF
CDR3 DNA: TGTGCCAGCTCACCAACGGCCGGGACAGAGCTAGGCCAGCCCCAGCATTTT

J gene: TRBJ2-1
D gene: .
V gene: TRBV9
clone size: .
CDR3 protein: CASSPQPSSYNEQFF
CDR3 DNA: TGTGCCAGCAGCCCGCAGCCTAGCTCCTACAATGAGCAGTTCTTC

J gene: TRBJ2-7
D gene: TRBD1
V gene: TRBV27
clone size: .
CDR3 protein: CASSFIVDRGQREQYF
CDR3 DNA: TGTGCCAGCAGTTTCATCGTGGATAGGGGGCAGCGCGAGCAGTACTTC

J gene: TRBJ2-7
D gene: .
V gene: TRBV5-8
clone size: .
CDR3 protein: CASSLMSYEQYF
CDR3 DNA: TGTGCCAGCAGCTTGATGTCCTACGAGCAGTACTTC

J gene: TRBJ2-1
D gene: TRBD2
V gene: TRBV11-2
clone size: .
CDR3 protein: CASSSGLAAMILFNEQFF
CDR3 DNA: TGTGCCAGCAGCTCTGGACTAGCGGCCATGATACTGTTTAATGAGCAGTTCTTC

J gene: TRBJ2-3
D gene: TRBD1
V gene: TRBV9
clone size: .
CDR3 protein: CASSLRPTGVPDTQYF
CDR3 DNA: TGTGCCAGCAGCCTACGTCCGACAGGGGTCCCAGATACGCAGTATTTT

J gene: TRBJ1-1
D gene: .
V gene: TRBV10-2
clone size: .
CDR3 protein: CASSEMANTEAFF
CDR3 DNA: TGCGCCAGCAGTGAGATGGCTAACACTGAAGCTTTCTTT

J gene: TRBJ1-2
D gene: .
V gene: TRBV6-5
clone size: .
CDR3 protein: CASSYGAGINYGYTF
CDR3 DNA: TGTGCCAGCAGTTATGGGGCAGGAATCAACTATGGCTACACCTTC

J gene: TRBJ2-5
D gene: .
V gene: TRBV4-1
clone size: .
CDR3 protein: CASSQDSGETQYF
CDR3 DNA: TGCGCCAGCAGCCAAGATTCGGGAGAGACCCAGTACTTC

J gene: TRBJ1-5
D gene: .
V gene: TRBV7-9
clone size: .
CDR3 protein: CASSEGYHQPQHF
CDR3 DNA: TGTGCCAGCAGCGAGGGGTACCATCAGCCCCAGCATTTT

J gene: TRBJ1-4
D gene: .
V gene: TRBV27
clone size: .
CDR3 protein: CASSSPQGTPKGKLFF
CDR3 DNA: TGTGCCAGCAGTTCCCCGCAGGGAACCCCGAAGGGAAAACTGTTTTTT

J gene: TRBJ2-7
D gene: TRBD1
V gene: TRBV18
clone size: .
CDR3 protein: CASSPRAGGYEQYF
CDR3 DNA: TGTGCCAGCTCACCACGGGCAGGGGGCTACGAGCAGTACTTC

J gene: TRBJ1-5
D gene: .
V gene: TRBV30
clone size: once
CDR3 protein: CAWDTGPLNQPQHF
CDR3 DNA: TGTGCCTGGGATACAGGGCCCCTCAATCAGCCCCAGCATTTT

J gene: TRBJ2-1
D gene: TRBD2
V gene: TRBV27
clone size: .
CDR3 protein: CASSTSGSSYNEQFF
CDR3 DNA: TGTGCCAGCAGTACGAGCGGGAGCTCCTACAATGAGCAGTTCTTC

J gene: TRBJ2-7
D gene: .
V gene: TRBV4-1
clone size: .
CDR3 protein: CASSQKYEQYF
CDR3 DNA: TGCGCCAGCAGCCAAAAGTACGAGCAGTACTTC

J gene: TRBJ2-1
D gene: TRBD1
V gene: TRBV27
clone size: .
CDR3 protein: CASSLASGGIKVNEQFF
CDR3 DNA: TGTGCCAGCAGTTTAGCGTCAGGGGGCATTAAAGTCAATGAGCAGTTCTTC

J gene: TRBJ2-1
D gene: TRBD2
V gene: TRBV7-9
clone size: .
CDR3 protein: CASSQLAGAENEQFF
CDR3 DNA: TGTGCCAGCAGCCAATTAGCGGGAGCGGAGAATGAGCAGTTCTTC

J gene: TRBJ2-7
D gene: TRBD1
V gene: TRBV13
clone size: few
CDR3 protein: CASSLGGQEPYEQYF
CDR3 DNA: TGTGCCAGCAGCTTAGGGGGACAGGAGCCCTACGAGCAGTACTTC

J gene: TRBJ2-3
D gene: TRBD2
V gene: TRBV5-4
clone size: .
CDR3 protein: CASSLALAGAKDTQYF
CDR3 DNA: TGTGCCAGCAGCTTGGCCCTAGCGGGAGCCAAAGATACGCAGTATTTT

J gene: TRBJ2-1
D gene: TRBD2
V gene: TRBV27
clone size: .
CDR3 protein: CASRATSGRPKEQFF
CDR3 DNA: TGTGCCAGCAGAGCGACTAGCGGGAGGCCTAAGGAGCAGTTCTTC

J gene: TRBJ1-5
D gene: .
V gene: TRBV4-3
clone size: .
CDR3 protein: CASSQDRGQPQHF
CDR3 DNA: TGCGCCAGCAGCCAAGACAGGGGTCAGCCCCAGCATTTT

J gene: TRBJ2-3
D gene: .
V gene: TRBV19
clone size: .
CDR3 protein: CASSSGALAGGDTQYF
CDR3 DNA: TGTGCCAGTAGTTCTGGGGCCCTAGCTGGGGGAGATACGCAGTATTTT

J gene: TRBJ2-3
D gene: .
V gene: TRBV11-2
clone size: .
CDR3 protein: CASSLVPRTDTQYF
CDR3 DNA: TGTGCCAGCAGCTTAGTCCCCCGGACAGATACGCAGTATTTT

J gene: TRBJ2-1
D gene: TRBD1
V gene: TRBV7-3
clone size: .
CDR3 protein: CASSLYRGNEQFF
CDR3 DNA: TGTGCCAGCAGCCTGTACAGGGGTAATGAGCAGTTCTTC

J gene: TRBJ2-1
D gene: TRBD2
V gene: TRBV7-8
clone size: .
CDR3 protein: CASSLRELVAGTEQFF
CDR3 DNA: TGTGCCAGCAGCTTGAGAGAGTTAGTAGCGGGAACTGAGCAGTTCTTC

J gene: TRBJ2-1
D gene: .
V gene: TRBV27
clone size: .
CDR3 protein: CASSSGHPNEQFF
CDR3 DNA: TGTGCCAGCAGTTCGGGCCACCCGAATGAGCAGTTCTTC

J gene: TRBJ2-7
D gene: .
V gene: TRBV7-8
clone size: .
CDR3 protein: CASSKDGDYEQYF
CDR3 DNA: TGTGCCAGCAGCAAAGACGGGGATTACGAGCAGTACTTC